Following are 17 T cell receptor beta chains from one sample sequenced in a study of T-cell reconstitution after alpha-beta-depleted transplantation in children. The authors prepared the TCRbeta library with unique molecular identifiers. One entry per CDR3 protein results from TCRdb running MiXCR on the PCR reads. Of 45,000 to 70,000 distinct CDR3 sequences listed, less than 55% were seen once; the top ten hold roughly 98%. The sample consisted of PBMCs, mostly from graft donor cells, taken 360 days after TCRalphabeta/CD19-depleted stem cell transplant. These receptors were collected from a male patient younger than 18 who had a stem cell transplant for acute lymphoblastic leukemia, so the T cells may come from the graft donor.

The J gene is TRBJ2-7, the V gene TRBV27; D not resolved. The CDR3 sequence is 13 residues long. Germline CDR1 and CDR2: MNHEY and SMNVEV (reference sequence). Trimming left V 1 base short and J 0 bases short, with 4 bases between. CDR3 in amino acids: CASSLYLSYEQYF. DNA for the CDR3: TGTGCCAGCAGTTTATACCTCTCCTACGAGCAGTACTTC.

The genes are TRBV7-2 and TRBJ2-2, with 8 bases identical to TRBD2. Germline values: CDR1 SGHTA, CDR2 FQGNSA. The trim removed 2 bases at V and 2 bases at J, leaving 7 bases unmatched. This CDR3 comprises 17 residues. CDR3: CASSLRRGEGNTGELFF. The CDR3 DNA reads as TGTGCCAGCAGCTTAAGGCGGGGGGAGGGTAACACCGGGGAGCTGTTTTTT.

The chain carries TRBV12-3 or TRBV12-4 and TRBJ2-7, with 10 bases lining up with TRBD1. Trimming removed 6 bases from V and 6 bases from J; junction bases left unmatched: 8. The CDR3 covers 14 residues. CDR3 nucleotide sequence: TGTGCCAGCAGCATCCTGACAGGGGGCAGCGAGCAGTACTTC. Protein sequence: CASSILTGGSEQYF.

This clonotype was detected only a few times. The rearrangement joins TRBV6-5 to TRBJ1-4, with D possibly TRBD1 on 5 matching bases. The CDR3 consists of 15 residues. The germline gives CDR1 MNHEY, CDR2 SVGAGI. The V end was cut by 0 bases, the J end by 8 bases, with 13 bases between. The CDR3 DNA reads TGTGCCAGCAGTTACTCTCAAGGGGTGGAGGAAAAACTGTTTTTT. Protein product: CASSYSQGVEEKLFF.

The chain uses TRBV12-3 or TRBV12-4 and TRBJ2-7, with D perhaps assigned TRBD1 or TRBD2 (5 bases each). This CDR3 is built from 12 residues. The V gene lost 2 bases and the J gene lost 6 bases, with 8 bases spanning the gap. CDR3 sequence: CASSLRGAEQYF. For the CDR3, the DNA is TGTGCCAGCAGTTTACGGGGCGCCGAGCAGTACTTC.

In this sample, this clonotype turned up a few times. The rearrangement links TRBV2 to TRBJ2-7; TRBD2 might be the D (5 bases). The CDR3 is 15 amino acids. V was clipped by 4 bases and J by 6 bases, with 19 bases between them. CDR1 is SNHLY and CDR2 is FYNNEI in the germline V gene. CDR3 sequence (DNA): TGTGCCAGCAGTGCCTCCCGGGCAGGCGGGTCCGAGCAGTACTTC. Protein sequence: CASSASRAGGSEQYF.

This clonotype was seen more than once but under ten times. V gene TRBV2 combines with J gene TRBJ2-7; D not resolved. The V end lost 6 bases, the J end lost 0 bases, and 15 bases lay between the germline ends. The germline V gene encodes CDR1 SNHLY and CDR2 FYNNEI. There are 15 residues in the CDR3. The CDR3 is CASSPRVLGSYEQYF. The CDR3 nucleotides are TGTGCCAGCAGCCCTAGGGTCTTGGGCTCCTACGAGCAGTACTTC.

DNA for the CDR3: TGCAGTGCTCAATCTAGCGGGGGGCCCTTTCTCTACGAGCAGTACTTC. Residues: CSAQSSGGPFLYEQYF. J is TRBJ2-7 and V is TRBV20-1; the match to TRBD2 covers 11 bases. Germline V gene lookup returns CDR1 DFQATT and CDR2 SNEGSKA (reference sequence). The CDR3 totals 16 residues. Trimming took 5 bases from V and 3 from J; bases not matched to a gene: 12.

This chain uses TRBV7-9 with TRBJ2-7, with 7 bases lining up with TRBD1. Losses at the gene ends were 3 bases for V and 3 bases for J; bases not matched to a gene: 8. The germline V gene encodes CDR1 SEHNR and CDR2 FQNEAQ (reference sequence). CDR3 length: 15 residues. CDR3 in amino acids: CASSFTQGTVYEQYF. Here the CDR3 DNA reads TGTGCCAGCAGCTTCACCCAGGGGACAGTCTACGAGCAGTACTTC.

This clonotype was seen only a few times. The chain recombines TRBV6-2 or TRBV6-3 with TRBJ2-7, with TRBD1 matching 8 bases. V shed 2 bases, J shed 2 bases, and the junction held 8 bases outside the gene matches. CDR1 MNHEY and CDR2 SVGEGT come from the germline V gene. The CDR3 loop spans 16 amino acids. The CDR3 region is CASSYPPGQDPYEQYF. The CDR3 region has the DNA TGTGCCAGCAGTTACCCACCGGGACAGGATCCCTACGAGCAGTACTTC.

The chain combines TRBV29-1 with TRBJ2-5, with unresolved D. The CDR3 spans 14 residues. Germline CDR1 reads SQVTM; CDR2 reads ANQGSEA. Deletions cut 6 bases from V and 3 bases from J, with 17 bases between. This CDR3 is CSVPRTDWKETQYF. For the CDR3, the DNA is TGCAGCGTCCCACGAACAGACTGGAAAGAGACCCAGTACTTC.

The chain uses TRBV7-2 and TRBJ1-2; D is uncertain. V lost 2 bases, J lost 3 bases, and 10 bases lay in between. The CDR3 extends over 14 amino acids. In germline, CDR1 is SGHTA, CDR2 FQGNSA. DNA of the CDR3: TGTGCCAGCAGCTTACCTAGATTTGACTATGGCTACACCTTC. Protein product: CASSLPRFDYGYTF.

The table lists this clonotype with a count of one. This chain connects TRBV4-1 to TRBJ2-7; TRBD2 is a possible D gene (6 bases). This CDR3 is 13 amino acids long. Germline loops: CDR1 MGHRA, CDR2 YSYEKL. The V gene lost 8 bases and the J gene lost 6 bases, with 17 bases spanning the gap. The CDR3 here is CASGLAGGSEQYF. The DNA of the CDR3 is TGCGCCAGCGGGTTGGCCGGGGGTTCCGAGCAGTACTTC.

V usage is TRBV9 and J usage is TRBJ2-7, with a weak D call TRBD2 (5 bases). Trimming cost V 0 bases and J 2 bases, with 12 bases left between them. The germline V gene has CDR1 SGDLS and CDR2 YYNGEE. The CDR3 sequence is 15 residues long. For the CDR3, the DNA is TGTGCCAGCAGCGTAGGTGGGAGCGGAACCTACGAGCAGTACTTC. Residues: CASSVGGSGTYEQYF.

V is TRBV5-1 and J is TRBJ1-2; 7 positions agree with TRBD1. V was pared by 2 bases and J by 5 bases, with 9 bases of the junction left unmatched. Germline V gene data show CDR1 as SGHRS and CDR2 as YFSETQ. This CDR3 comprises 15 residues. The chain's CDR3 is CASSFVTGAGYGYTF. The CDR3 coding sequence is TGCGCCAGCAGCTTCGTTACAGGGGCGGGATATGGCTACACCTTC.

This clonotype was observed a few times. J is TRBJ2-7 and V is TRBV7-9, with D perhaps being TRBD1 or TRBD2 (5 bases each). V was pared by 1 base and J by 2 bases, with 18 bases between. Germline CDR1 is SEHNR and CDR2 is FQNEAQ (reference sequence). The length of the CDR3 is 17 residues. The CDR3 region has the DNA TGTGCCAGCAGCTTAGTAGTGGGGGTCGGCGGCGCCTACGAGCAGTACTTC. This gives the protein CASSLVVGVGGAYEQYF.

This clonotype turned up a few times. The V and J genes are TRBV7-6 and TRBJ2-1; 9 nucleotides match TRBD1. Germline-derived CDR1 and CDR2 are SGHVS and FNYEAQ. This CDR3 is 16 amino acids long. J lost 6 bases, V lost 5 bases, and 11 bases had no gene match. The CDR3 sequence is CASSPYLDRGGNEQFF. The CDR3 DNA is TGTGCCAGCAGCCCCTACCTGGACAGGGGTGGCAATGAGCAGTTCTTC. Looking up the rest from reference TRBV7-6 and TRBJ2-1 gives the full variable domain: GAGVSQSPRYKVTKRGQDVALRCDPISGHVSLYWYRQALGQGPEFLTYFNYEAQQDKSGLPNDRFSAERPEGSISTLTIQRTEQRDSAMYRCASSPYLDRGGNEQFFGPGTRLTVL.